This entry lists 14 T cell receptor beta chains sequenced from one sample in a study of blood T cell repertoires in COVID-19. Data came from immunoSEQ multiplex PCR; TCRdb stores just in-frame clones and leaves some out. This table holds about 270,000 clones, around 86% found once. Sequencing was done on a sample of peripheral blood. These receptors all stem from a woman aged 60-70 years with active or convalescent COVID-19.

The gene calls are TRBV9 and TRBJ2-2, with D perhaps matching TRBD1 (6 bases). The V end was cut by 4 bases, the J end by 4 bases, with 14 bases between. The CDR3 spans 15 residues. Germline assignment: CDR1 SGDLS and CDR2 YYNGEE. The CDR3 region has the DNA TGTGCCAGCAGCTTCCGGGACATACCCACCGGGGAGCTGTTTTTT. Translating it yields CASSFRDIPTGELFF.

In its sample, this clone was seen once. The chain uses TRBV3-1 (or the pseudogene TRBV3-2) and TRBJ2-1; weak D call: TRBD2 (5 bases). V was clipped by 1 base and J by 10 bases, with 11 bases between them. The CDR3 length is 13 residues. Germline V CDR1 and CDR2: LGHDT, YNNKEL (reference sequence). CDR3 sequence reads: CASSQASPAEQFF. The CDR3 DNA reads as TGTGCCAGCAGCCAAGCTAGCCCCGCCGAGCAGTTCTTC.

The CDR3 coding sequence is TGTGCCAGCTCATTAACAGGGAACGAGCAGTACTTC. It codes for CASSLTGNEQYF. V and J are TRBV18 and TRBJ2-7; possibly TRBD1 for D (6 bases). In germline, CDR1 is KGHSH, CDR2 LQKENI. The CDR3 contains 12 residues. V was trimmed by 5 bases and J by 5 bases, leaving 10 bases between them.

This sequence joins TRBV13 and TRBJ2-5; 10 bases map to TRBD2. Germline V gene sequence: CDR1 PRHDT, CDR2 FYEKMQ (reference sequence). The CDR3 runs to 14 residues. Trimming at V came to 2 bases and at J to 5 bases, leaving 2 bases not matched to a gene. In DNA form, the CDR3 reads TGTGCCAGCAGCTTATCTAGCGGGGGTGAGACCCAGTACTTC. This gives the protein CASSLSSGGETQYF. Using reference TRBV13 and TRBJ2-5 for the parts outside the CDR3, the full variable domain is AAGVIQSPRHLIKEKRETATLKCYPIPRHDTVYWYQQGPGQDPQFLISFYEKMQSDKGSIPDRFSAQQFSDYHSELNMSSLELGDSALYFCASSLSSGGETQYFGPGTRLLVL.

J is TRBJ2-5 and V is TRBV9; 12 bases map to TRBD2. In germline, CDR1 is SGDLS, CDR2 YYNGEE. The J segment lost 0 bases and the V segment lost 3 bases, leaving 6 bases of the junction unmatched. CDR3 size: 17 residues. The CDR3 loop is CASSGRGLAGNQETQYF. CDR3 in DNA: TGTGCCAGCAGCGGCCGTGGACTAGCGGGGAACCAAGAGACCCAGTACTTC.

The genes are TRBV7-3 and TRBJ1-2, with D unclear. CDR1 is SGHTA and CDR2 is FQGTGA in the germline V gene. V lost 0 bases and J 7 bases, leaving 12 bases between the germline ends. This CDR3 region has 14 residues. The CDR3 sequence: CASSLTSDSSGYTF. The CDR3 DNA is TGTGCCAGCAGCTTAACGTCAGACTCCTCTGGCTACACCTTC.

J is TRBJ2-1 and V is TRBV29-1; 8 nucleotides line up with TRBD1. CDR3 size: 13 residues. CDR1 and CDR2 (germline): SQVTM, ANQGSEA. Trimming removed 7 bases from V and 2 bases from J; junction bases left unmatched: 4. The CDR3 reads CSGAGQAYNEQFF. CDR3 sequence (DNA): TGCAGCGGGGCGGGACAGGCCTACAATGAGCAGTTCTTC.

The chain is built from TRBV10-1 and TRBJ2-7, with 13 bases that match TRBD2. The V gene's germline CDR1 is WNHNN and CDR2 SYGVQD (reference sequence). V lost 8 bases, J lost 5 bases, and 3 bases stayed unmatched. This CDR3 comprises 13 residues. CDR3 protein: CASSGLAGNEQYF. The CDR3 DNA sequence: TGCGCCAGCTCGGGACTAGCGGGGAACGAGCAGTACTTC.

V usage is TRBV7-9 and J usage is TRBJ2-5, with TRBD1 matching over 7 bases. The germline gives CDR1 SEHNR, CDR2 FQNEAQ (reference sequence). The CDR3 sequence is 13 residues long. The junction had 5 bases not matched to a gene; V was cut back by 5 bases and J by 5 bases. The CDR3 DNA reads TGTGCCAGCAGCCCTAGGGGGCGGGAGACCCAGTACTTC. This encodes CASSPRGRETQYF.

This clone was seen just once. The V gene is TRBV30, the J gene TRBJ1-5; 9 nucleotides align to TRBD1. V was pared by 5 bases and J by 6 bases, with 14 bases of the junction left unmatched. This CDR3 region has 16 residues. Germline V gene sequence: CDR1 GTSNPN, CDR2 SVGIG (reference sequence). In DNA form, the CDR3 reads TGTGCCTGGCGATTAGGGGCCGGGACAGGGTTTCAGCCCCAGCATTTT. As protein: CAWRLGAGTGFQPQHF. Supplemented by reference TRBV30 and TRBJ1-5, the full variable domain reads SQTIHQWPATLVQPVGSPLSLECTVEGTSNPNLYWYRQAAGRGLQLLFYSVGIGQISSEVPQNLSASRPQDRQFILSSKKLLLSDSGFYLCAWRLGAGTGFQPQHFGDGTRLSIL.

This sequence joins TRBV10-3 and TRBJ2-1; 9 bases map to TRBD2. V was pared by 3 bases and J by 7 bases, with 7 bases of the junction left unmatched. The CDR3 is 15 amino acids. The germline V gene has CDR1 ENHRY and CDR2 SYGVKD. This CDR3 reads CAISDAGGPSNEQFF. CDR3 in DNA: TGTGCCATCAGTGACGCGGGGGGGCCTAGTAATGAGCAGTTCTTC.

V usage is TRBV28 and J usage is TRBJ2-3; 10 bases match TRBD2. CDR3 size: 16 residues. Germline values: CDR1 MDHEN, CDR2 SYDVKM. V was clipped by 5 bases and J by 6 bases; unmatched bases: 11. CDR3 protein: CASSVSGGSHGDTQYF. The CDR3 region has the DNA TGTGCCAGCAGTGTTAGCGGGGGGTCTCACGGGGATACGCAGTATTTT.

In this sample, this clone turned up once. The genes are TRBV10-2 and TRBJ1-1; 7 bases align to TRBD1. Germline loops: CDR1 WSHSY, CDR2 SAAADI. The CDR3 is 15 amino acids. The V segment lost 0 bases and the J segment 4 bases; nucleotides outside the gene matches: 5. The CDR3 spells CASSESTGTGTEAFF. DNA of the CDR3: TGCGCCAGCAGTGAGTCGACAGGGACTGGCACTGAAGCTTTCTTT.

The CDR3 DNA follows: TGTGCCAGCAGCTATTCAAGCGGCCAAGAGACCCAGTACTTC. This codes for CASSYSSGQETQYF. The chain links TRBV7-2 to TRBJ2-5; weak D call: TRBD2 (5 bases). This CDR3 region has 14 residues. V was shortened by 4 bases and J by 1 base, with 10 bases between the two germline ends. CDR1 is SGHTA and CDR2 is FQGNSA in the germline V gene.